This TCR beta chain was found in a study of shared clonotypes between healthy human individuals. As for the study in general: The study enrolled a couple of women and a few men aged 18 to 49. The study used three CD4 naive, three CD4 memory, two CD8 naive and one CD8 memory plate per donor. Overall study results and limits: A limitation of the genetic and exposure-history diversity represented arose from few donors. Around 5.3% of naive CD4 clonotypes were shared across four donors.

Profiled with immunoSEQ multiplex PCR; TCRdb holds only in-frame clones, not every one. The table shows 1,100,000 or so clones, with approximately 80% occurring only once. V was cut by 2 bases and J by 4 bases, with 7 bases left in between. Germline CDR1 reads SGHRS; CDR2 reads YFSETQ. This CDR3 spans 13 amino acids. This clone was detected only a few times. Its antigen is unknown. This clonotype was obtained from a man in his late teens or twenties in good health. Some clones in this sample may be carry-over from other donors' samples. This chain links TRBV5-1 with TRBJ1-5, with D hard to call. Sequencing was carried out using memory CD4+ T cells from PBMCs. Subset indicated: CD45RA-negative fraction. CDR3 coding DNA: TGCGCCAGCAGCTTATACCCGAATCAGCCCCAGCATTTT. This encodes CASSLYPNQPQHF.